This T cell receptor beta chain was obtained from a study of shared clonotypes between healthy human individuals. Positive CCR7 selection of CD45RO-negative cells yielded the naive CD8 cells, and terminally differentiated effector memory CD45RA+ cells were excluded. The donors, all of them Caucasian adults, lived in Nashville, Tennessee. The assay was carried out at the deep level. The DNA input per sorted-subset replicate PCR was roughly 0.2 ug, corresponding to 25,000 to 35,000 T cell genomes. Original analysis: ImmunoSEQ junction-only sequences lacked quality scores, so their filtering differed. Repertoires were generated with immunoSEQ multiplex PCR, while TCRdb's copy carries only in-frame clones and drops some. V and J calls and clone size are those listed in that table; D and trimming were worked out from the DNA. The sample shows about 1.9 million clones, around 93% of them seen only once.

The germline V gene has CDR1 MDHEN and CDR2 SYDVKM. The CDR3 is made up of 16 amino acids. The V end lost 5 bases, the J end lost 1 base, and 18 bases lay between the germline ends. The sequence was collected from a man between 18 and 29 years old in good health. Some clones in this sample may be carry-over from other donors' samples. Source material: naive CD8+ T cells from PBMCs. The rearrangement links TRBV28 to TRBJ2-7; perhaps TRBD1 as D (5 bases). CDR3 amino acids: CASSPWAGQLSYEQYF. The CDR3 DNA reads as TGTGCCAGCAGTCCGTGGGCCGGACAATTATCCTACGAGCAGTACTTC.